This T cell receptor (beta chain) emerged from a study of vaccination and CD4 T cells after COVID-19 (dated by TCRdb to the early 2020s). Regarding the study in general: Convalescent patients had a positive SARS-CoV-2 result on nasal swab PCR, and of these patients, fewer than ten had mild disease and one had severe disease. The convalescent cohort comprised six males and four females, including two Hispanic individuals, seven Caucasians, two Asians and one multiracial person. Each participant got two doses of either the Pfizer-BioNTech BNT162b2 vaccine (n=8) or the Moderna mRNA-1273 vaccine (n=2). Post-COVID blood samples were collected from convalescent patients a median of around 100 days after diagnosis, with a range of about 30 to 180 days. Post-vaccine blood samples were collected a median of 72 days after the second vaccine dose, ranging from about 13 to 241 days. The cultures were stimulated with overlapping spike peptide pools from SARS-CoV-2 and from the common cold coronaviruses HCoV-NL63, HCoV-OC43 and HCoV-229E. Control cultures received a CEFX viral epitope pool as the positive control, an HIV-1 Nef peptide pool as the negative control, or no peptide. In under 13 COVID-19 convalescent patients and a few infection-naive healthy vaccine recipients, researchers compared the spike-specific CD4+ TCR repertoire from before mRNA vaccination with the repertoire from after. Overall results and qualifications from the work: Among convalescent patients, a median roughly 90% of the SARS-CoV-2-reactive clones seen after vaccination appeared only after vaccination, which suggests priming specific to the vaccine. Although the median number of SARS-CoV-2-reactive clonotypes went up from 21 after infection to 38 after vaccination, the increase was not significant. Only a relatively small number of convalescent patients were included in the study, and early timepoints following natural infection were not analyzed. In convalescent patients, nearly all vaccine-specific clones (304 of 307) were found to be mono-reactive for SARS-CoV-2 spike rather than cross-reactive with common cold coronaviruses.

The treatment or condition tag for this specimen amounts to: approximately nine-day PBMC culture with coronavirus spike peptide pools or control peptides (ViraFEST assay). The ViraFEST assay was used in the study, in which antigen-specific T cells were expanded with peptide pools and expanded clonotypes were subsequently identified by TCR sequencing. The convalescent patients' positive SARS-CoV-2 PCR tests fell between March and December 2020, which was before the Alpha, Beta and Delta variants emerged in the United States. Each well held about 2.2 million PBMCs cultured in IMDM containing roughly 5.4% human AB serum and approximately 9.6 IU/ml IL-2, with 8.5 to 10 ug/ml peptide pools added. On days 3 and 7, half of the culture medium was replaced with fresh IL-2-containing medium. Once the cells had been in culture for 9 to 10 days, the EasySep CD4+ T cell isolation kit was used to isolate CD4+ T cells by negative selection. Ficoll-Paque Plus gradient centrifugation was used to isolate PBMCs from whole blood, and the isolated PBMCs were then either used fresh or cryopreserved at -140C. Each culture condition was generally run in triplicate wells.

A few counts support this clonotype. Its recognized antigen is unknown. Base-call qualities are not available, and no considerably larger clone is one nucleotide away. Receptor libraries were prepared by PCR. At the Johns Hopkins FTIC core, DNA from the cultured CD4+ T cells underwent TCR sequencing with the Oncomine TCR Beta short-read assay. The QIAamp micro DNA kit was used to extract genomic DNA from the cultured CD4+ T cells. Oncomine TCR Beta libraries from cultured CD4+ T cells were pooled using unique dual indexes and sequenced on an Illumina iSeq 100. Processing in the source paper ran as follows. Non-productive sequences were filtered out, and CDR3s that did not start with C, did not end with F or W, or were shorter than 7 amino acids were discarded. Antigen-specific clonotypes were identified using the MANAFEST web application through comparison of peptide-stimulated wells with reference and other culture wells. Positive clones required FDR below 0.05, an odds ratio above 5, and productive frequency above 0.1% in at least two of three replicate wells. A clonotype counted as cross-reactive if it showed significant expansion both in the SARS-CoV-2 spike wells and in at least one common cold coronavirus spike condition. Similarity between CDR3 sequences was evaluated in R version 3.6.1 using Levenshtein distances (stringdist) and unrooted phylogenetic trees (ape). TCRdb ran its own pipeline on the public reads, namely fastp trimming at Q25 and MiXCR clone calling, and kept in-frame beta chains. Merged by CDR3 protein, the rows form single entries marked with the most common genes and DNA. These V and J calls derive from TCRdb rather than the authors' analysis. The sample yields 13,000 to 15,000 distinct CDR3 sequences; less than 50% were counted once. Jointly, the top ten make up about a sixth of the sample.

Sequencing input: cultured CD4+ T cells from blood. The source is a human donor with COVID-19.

The DNA sequence is TGTGCCAGTAGTATGGGTCCCGGCTACACCTTC. This gives the protein CASSMGPGYTF. The chain joins TRBV19 to TRBJ1-2; the D segment cannot be called with confidence. Reading the germline V gene (reference sequence) gives CDR1 LNHDA and CDR2 SQIVND. Its CDR3 holds 11 amino acids, cysteine through phenylalanine. Solely the CDR3 DNA is kept, with 33 bases framed from the first base. Trimming at the junction amounts to 3 bases on V and 8 bases on J, and the germline ends lie 7 bases apart. With all but the CDR3 taken from the reference TRBV19 and TRBJ1-2 genes, the full variable domain is: DGGITQSPKYLFRKEGQNVTLSCEQNLNHDAMYWYRQDPGQGLRLIYYSQIVNDFQKGDIAEGYSVSREKKESFPLTVTSAQKNPTAFYLCASSMGPGYTFGSGTRLTVV.